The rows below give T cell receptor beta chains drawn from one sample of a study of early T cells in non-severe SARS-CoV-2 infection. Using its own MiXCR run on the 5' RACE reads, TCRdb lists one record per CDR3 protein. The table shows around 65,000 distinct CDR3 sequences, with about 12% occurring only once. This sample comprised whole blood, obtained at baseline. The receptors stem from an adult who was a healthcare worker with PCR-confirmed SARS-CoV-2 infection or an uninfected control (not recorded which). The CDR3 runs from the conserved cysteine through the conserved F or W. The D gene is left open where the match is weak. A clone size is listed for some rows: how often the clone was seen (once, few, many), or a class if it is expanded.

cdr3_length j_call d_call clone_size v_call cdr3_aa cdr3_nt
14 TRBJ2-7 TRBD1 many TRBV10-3 CAIRWTGGSYEQYF TGTGCCATCAGGTGGACAGGGGGTTCCTACGAGCAGTACTTC
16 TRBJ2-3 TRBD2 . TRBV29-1 CSVELRGGGITDTQYF TGCAGCGTTGAACTTAGGGGCGGGGGGATCACAGATACGCAGTATTTT
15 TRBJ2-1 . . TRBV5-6 CASRGLALTYNEQFF TGTGCCAGCCGCGGACTGGCCTTAACCTACAATGAGCAGTTCTTC
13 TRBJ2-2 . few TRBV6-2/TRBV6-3 CASSSKDTGELFF TGTGCCAGCAGTTCTAAGGACACCGGGGAGCTGTTTTTT
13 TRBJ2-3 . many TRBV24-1 CATSVGGIDTQYF TGTGCCACCAGTGTAGGGGGAATTGATACGCAGTATTTT
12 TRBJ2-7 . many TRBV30 CAWSSISEEQYF TGTGCCTGGAGTAGTATCTCGGAAGAGCAGTACTTC
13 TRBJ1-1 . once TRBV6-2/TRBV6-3 CASSYFRDTEAFF TGTGCCAGCAGTTACTTTCGGGACACTGAAGCTTTCTTT
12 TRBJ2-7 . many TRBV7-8 CASTGSSYEQYF TGTGCCAGCACCGGAAGCTCCTACGAGCAGTACTTC
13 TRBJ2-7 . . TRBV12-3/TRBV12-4 CASSLSPDYEQYF TGTGCCAGCAGTTTATCACCCGACTACGAGCAGTACTTC
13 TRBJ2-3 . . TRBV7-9 CASSLWVTDTQYF TGTGCCAGCAGCTTGTGGGTCACAGATACGCAGTATTTT
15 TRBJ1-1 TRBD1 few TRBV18 CASSPDTGGYTEAFF TGTGCCAGCTCCCCAGATACAGGGGGCTACACTGAAGCTTTCTTT
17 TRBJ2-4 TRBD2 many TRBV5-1 CASSLRTSGREANIQYF TGCGCCAGCAGCCTGAGGACTAGCGGGAGGGAGGCAAACATTCAGTACTTC